Here is one T cell receptor beta chain with its context. Its antigen remains unknown. The CDR3 end is not reached by the read, which stops 3 residues before it; the germline J gene fills it in. Profiling relied on immunoSEQ multiplex PCR, and the TCRdb table lists in-frame clones only, not all of them. The listing records around 33,000 clones. Germline loops: CDR1 PRHDT, CDR2 FYEKMQ (reference sequence). The CDR3 runs 12 residues. Trimming left V 5 bases short and J 9 bases short, with 11 bases between. The source of the sample is a study of Tregs in tolerant kidney transplant recipients. Unstimulated regulatory T cells (CD4+CD25+CD127-), CD4+CD25- non-regulatory cells, CD4 and CD8 cells were FACS-sorted from thawed PBMCs. General observations from the study: Few patients were studied, so findings need validation in larger groups. Tregs expanded with activated donor B cells seemed most donor-specific. For some patients, primers changed over time, blocking nucleotide-level comparison.

Specimen: CD8+ T cells from blood, collected before the transplant. The origin of this receptor is a human donor who received a combined kidney and bone marrow transplant. The rearrangement links TRBV13 to TRBJ2-1; possibly TRBD1 or TRBD2 for D (6 bases each). CDR3 DNA, as far as it was read: TGTGCCAGCAGCGCCGGAGGGGGTGAG. Translated, it gives CASSAGGGE. The entire CDR3 is CASSAGGGEQFF.